The rows below give T cell receptor beta chains drawn from one sample of a study of cytomegalovirus exposure and HLA in healthy donors. Libraries were prepared by immunoSEQ multiplex PCR; TCRdb keeps only in-frame clonotypes and omits some of them. Of over 110,000 clones listed, about 87% are singletons. Source material: PBMCs. All receptors derive from a man between 18 and 35 years old in good health and CMV-seropositive. Both conserved end residues are part of each CDR3. The D gene is left open where the match is weak. Clone size is given for some rows only: seen once, a few or many times, or a class if the clone is expanded.

-	TRBV29-1	-	TRBJ2-7	TGCAGCGTTGGAATAATAACAGGTTACGAGCAGTACTTC	CSVGIITGYEQYF
-	TRBV25-1	-	TRBJ2-1	TGTGCCAGCAGTGGAGGGAAGATCCCCAAAAATGAGCAGTTCTTC	CASSGGKIPKNEQFF
-	TRBV19	-	TRBJ2-3	TGTGCCAGTAGTACAGGAGACAGGCGCGGCACGCAGTATTTT	CASSTGDRRGTQYF
-	TRBV10-3	TRBD1	TRBJ2-1	TGTGCCATCATTCGGACAGGCAAGGGGTACAATGAGCAGTTCTTC	CAIIRTGKGYNEQFF
-	TRBV28	-	TRBJ1-4	TGTGCCAGCCAGATTAACGAAAAACTGTTTTTT	CASQINEKLFF
-	TRBV7-9	TRBD1	TRBJ1-2	TGTGCCAGCAGCTACGGGACAGGGGGTAACTATGGCTACACCTTC	CASSYGTGGNYGYTF
-	TRBV2	-	TRBJ2-2	TGTGCCAGCACCCAAGGCGGGACAGTGAACACCGGGGAGCTGTTTTTT	CASTQGGTVNTGELFF
-	TRBV27	-	TRBJ2-1	TGTGCCAGCAGCCCTGGCGGGGCTTACAATGAGCAGTTCTTC	CASSPGGAYNEQFF
once	TRBV5-1	-	TRBJ2-5	TGCGCCAGCAGCTTGGAGGCAGGGACACCAGAGACCCAGTACTTC	CASSLEAGTPETQYF
-	TRBV9	TRBD2	TRBJ2-3	TGTGCCAGCAGCGTCGTAGCGGGATCTGGCACAGATACGCAGTATTTT	CASSVVAGSGTDTQYF
-	TRBV7-6	-	TRBJ2-6	TGTGCCAGCAGCTTAGCGCGCGAAAGCTTTCCCGCTGGGGCCAACGTCCTGACTTTC	CASSLARESFPAGANVLTF
once	TRBV21-1	-	TRBJ1-4	TGTGCCAGCAGCAATGCCCCAGGGTGTGAAAAACTGTTTTTT	CASSNAPGCEKLFF
-	TRBV5-8	TRBD1	TRBJ1-5	TGTGCCAGCAGCTTGTCAGACTACAGGGGTGAAGGGCCCCAGCATTTT	CASSLSDYRGEGPQHF
few	TRBV5-1	TRBD1	TRBJ1-4	TGCGCCAGCAGCTTGTCGGGACAGGGGGAAACGGAAAAACTGTTTTTT	CASSLSGQGETEKLFF
-	TRBV6-1	TRBD1	TRBJ2-7	TGTGCCAGCAGTAACCCGGGACAGGGGCCAAGGGGGCAGTACTTC	CASSNPGQGPRGQYF
-	TRBV11-3	TRBD2	TRBJ2-7	TGTGCCAGCAGCTTAGATAGGACTAGCAGTTACGAGCAGTACTTC	CASSLDRTSSYEQYF
-	TRBV5-1	-	TRBJ1-4	TGCGCCAGCAGCTTCAACAGGAAGTCTAATGAAAAACTGTTTTTT	CASSFNRKSNEKLFF
-	TRBV2	-	TRBJ1-6	TGTGCCAGCAGTCTTCCCCGTTCACCCCTCCACTTT	CASSLPRSPLHF
-	TRBV30	TRBD2	TRBJ2-1	TGTGCCTGGACTCTGGGTAGCGGGGAAAATGAGCAGTTCTTC	CAWTLGSGENEQFF
-	TRBV9	-	TRBJ2-1	TGTGCCAGCAGCTTAAGGGGGTCGGGGAATGAGCAGTTCTTC	CASSLRGSGNEQFF
once	TRBV29-1	-	TRBJ1-1	TGCAGCGTTCAGGCGGTCTCTGGTCGGGGTTTCTTT	CSVQAVSGRGFF
few	TRBV27	TRBD1	TRBJ1-5	TGTGCCAGCAGTGCCGAGGGCGGGACAGACTTAAATCAGCCCCAGCATTTT	CASSAEGGTDLNQPQHF
-	TRBV11-2	-	TRBJ2-1	TGTGCCAGCAGCTTAGCAGGGGTCCCAAACAATGAGCAGTTCTTC	CASSLAGVPNNEQFF
once	TRBV2	TRBD1	TRBJ1-4	TGTGCCAGCAGTGCGGGGACAGGGGTTAATGAAAAACTGTTTTTT	CASSAGTGVNEKLFF
-	TRBV7-9	TRBD2	TRBJ2-5	TGTGCCAGCAGCGCGGGACTAGCGGCCATACAAGAGACCCAGTACTTC	CASSAGLAAIQETQYF
-	TRBV5-1	-	TRBJ1-2	TGCGCCAGCGCCCTGACACCGACCAACTATGGCTACACCTTC	CASALTPTNYGYTF
-	TRBV6-5	-	TRBJ2-5	TGTGCCAGCAGTTACTCCGACAGGTCTAGGTCCCAGTACTTC	CASSYSDRSRSQYF
-	TRBV6-1	-	TRBJ2-3	TGTGCCAGCAAACGCACCGGGGATACGCAGTATTTT	CASKRTGDTQYF